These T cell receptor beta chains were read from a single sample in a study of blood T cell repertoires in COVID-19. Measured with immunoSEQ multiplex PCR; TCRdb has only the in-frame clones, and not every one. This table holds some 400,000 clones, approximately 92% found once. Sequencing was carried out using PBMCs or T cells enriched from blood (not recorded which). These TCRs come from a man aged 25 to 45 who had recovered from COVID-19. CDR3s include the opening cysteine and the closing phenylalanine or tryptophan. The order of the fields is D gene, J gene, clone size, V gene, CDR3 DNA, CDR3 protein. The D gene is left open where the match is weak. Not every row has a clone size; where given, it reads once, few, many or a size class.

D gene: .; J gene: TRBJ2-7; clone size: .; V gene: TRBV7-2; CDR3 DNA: TGTGCCAGCAGCCCCCCCCCTTCCTACGAGCAGTACTTC; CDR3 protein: CASSPPPSYEQYF
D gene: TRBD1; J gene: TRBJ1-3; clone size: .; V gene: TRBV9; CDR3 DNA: TGTGCCAGCAGCTTTAACCGGGACAGCTCTGGAAACACCATATATTTT; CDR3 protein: CASSFNRDSSGNTIYF
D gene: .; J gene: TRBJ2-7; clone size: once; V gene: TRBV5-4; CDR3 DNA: TGTGCCAGCAGCCCCTACCCTCTTCCCAGGGATGAAGAGCAGTACTTC; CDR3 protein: CASSPYPLPRDEEQYF
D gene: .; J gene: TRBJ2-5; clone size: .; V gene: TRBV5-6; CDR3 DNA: TGTGCCAGCAGCCTTTCACTCCCGGGACTGAAGGAGACCCAGTACTTC; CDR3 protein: CASSLSLPGLKETQYF
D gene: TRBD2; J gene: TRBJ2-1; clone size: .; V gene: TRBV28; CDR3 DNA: TGTGCCAGCAGTCTCATCCGGGACTACGCCTACAATGAGCAGTTCTTC; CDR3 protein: CASSLIRDYAYNEQFF
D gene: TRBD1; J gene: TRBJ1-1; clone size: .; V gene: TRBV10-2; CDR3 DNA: TGCGCCAGCAGTGTTGGGACAGGGGGAAGGGGAGAAGCTTTCTTT; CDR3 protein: CASSVGTGGRGEAFF
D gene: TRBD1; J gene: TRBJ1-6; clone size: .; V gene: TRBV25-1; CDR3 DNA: TGTGCCAGCAGTGTCCGCAGGGGGTATGTGGATTCACCCCTCCACTTT; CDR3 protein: CASSVRRGYVDSPLHF
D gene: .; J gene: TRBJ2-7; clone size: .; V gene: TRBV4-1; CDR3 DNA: TGCGCCAGCAGCCAAGATCGATTCGGCGGTCCTACCTACGAGCAGTACTTC; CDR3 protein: CASSQDRFGGPTYEQYF
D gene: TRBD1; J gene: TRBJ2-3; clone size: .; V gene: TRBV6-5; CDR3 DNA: TGTGCCAGCAGTTATCTAACAGGGGGTACAGATACGCAGTATTTT; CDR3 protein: CASSYLTGGTDTQYF
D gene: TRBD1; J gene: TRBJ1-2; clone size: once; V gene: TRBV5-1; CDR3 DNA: TGCGCCAGCGGATTTCCGGGACAGCGGAATGGCTACACCTTC; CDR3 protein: CASGFPGQRNGYTF
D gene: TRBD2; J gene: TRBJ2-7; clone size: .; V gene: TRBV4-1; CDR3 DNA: TGCGCCAGCAGCCATCCCGGACTAGCGGATTACTCCTACGAGCAGTACTTC; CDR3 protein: CASSHPGLADYSYEQYF
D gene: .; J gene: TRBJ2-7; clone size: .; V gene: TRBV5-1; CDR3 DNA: TGCGCCAGCAGCTACCCCGGACAGAGCTACGAGCAGTACTTC; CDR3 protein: CASSYPGQSYEQYF
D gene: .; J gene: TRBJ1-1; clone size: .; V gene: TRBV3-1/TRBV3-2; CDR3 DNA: TGTGCCAGCAGCCCGCGGGCCATGAACACTGAAGCTTTCTTT; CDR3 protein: CASSPRAMNTEAFF
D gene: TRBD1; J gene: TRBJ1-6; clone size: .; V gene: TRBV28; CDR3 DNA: TGTGCCAGCAGTTTATATTTAGGGGCGGGACAGGGGGATTCACCCCTCCACTTT; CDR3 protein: CASSLYLGAGQGDSPLHF
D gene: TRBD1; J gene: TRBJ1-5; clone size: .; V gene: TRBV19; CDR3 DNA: TGTGCCAGTAGCCCAGACAGGGTCCAGCCCCAGCATTTT; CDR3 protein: CASSPDRVQPQHF
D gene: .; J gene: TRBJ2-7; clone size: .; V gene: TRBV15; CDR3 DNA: TGTGCCACCAGCCGCGACGGACAGACCTACGAGCAGTACTTC; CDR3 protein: CATSRDGQTYEQYF
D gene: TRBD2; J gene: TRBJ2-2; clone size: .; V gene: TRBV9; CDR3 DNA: TGTGCCAGCAGCGTAGAAAGTCGAGCGGGAGGGATCACCGGGGAGCTGTTTTTT; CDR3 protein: CASSVESRAGGITGELFF
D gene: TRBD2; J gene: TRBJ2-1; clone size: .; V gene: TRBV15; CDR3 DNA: TGTGCCACCAGCTTAACCAAGGGACTAGCGGGGGGCAATGAGCAGTTCTTC; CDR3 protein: CATSLTKGLAGGNEQFF
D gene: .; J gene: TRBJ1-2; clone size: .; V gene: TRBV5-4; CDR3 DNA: TGTGCCAGCAGCCAAGGCGGGGGCTCTGGCTACACCTTC; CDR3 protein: CASSQGGGSGYTF
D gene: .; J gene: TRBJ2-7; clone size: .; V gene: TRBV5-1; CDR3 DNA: TGCGCCAGCAGCCCCGGAGGGGGCATTCACGAGCAGTACTTC; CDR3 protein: CASSPGGGIHEQYF
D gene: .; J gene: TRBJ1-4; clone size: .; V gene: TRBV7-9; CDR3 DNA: TGTGCCAGCGAGGACAGAACTAATGAAAAACTGTTTTTT; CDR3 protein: CASEDRTNEKLFF
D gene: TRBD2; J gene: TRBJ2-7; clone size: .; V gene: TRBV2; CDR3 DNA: TGTGCCAGCAGGAGTACACTAGCGGGAGGGCCCGGCGAGCAGTACTTC; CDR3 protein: CASRSTLAGGPGEQYF
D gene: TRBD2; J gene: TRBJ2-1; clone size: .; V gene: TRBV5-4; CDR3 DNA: TGTGCCAGCAGCGGGACTAGCGTGGGTGAGCAGTTCTTC; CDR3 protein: CASSGTSVGEQFF
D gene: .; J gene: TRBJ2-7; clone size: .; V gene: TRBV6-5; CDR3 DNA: TGTGCCAGCAGTTATGGGGAGGTCGCCTCCTACGAGCAGTACTTC; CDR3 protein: CASSYGEVASYEQYF
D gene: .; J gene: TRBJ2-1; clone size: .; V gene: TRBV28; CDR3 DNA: TGTGCCAGCGCCAAGGGAGCCCAGCAGTTCTTC; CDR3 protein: CASAKGAQQFF
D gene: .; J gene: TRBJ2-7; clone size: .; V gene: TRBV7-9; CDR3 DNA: TGTGCCAGCAGCTGGCGGGACCGCTACGAGCAGTACTTC; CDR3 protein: CASSWRDRYEQYF
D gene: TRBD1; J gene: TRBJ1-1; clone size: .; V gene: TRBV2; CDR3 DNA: TGTGCCGCTAGAAGGGACAGCGGTATGAACACTGAAGCTTTCTTT; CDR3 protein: CAARRDSGMNTEAFF
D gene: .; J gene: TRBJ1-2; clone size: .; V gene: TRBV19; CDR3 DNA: TGTGCCAGTAGTATCTCTACGTCTGTGGCAGGGTCGGCGCCCGGCTATGGCTACACCTTC; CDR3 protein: CASSISTSVAGSAPGYGYTF
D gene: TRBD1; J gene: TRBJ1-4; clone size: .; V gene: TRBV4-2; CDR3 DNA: TGTGCCAGCAGCCAAAGACAGGGGCGGGAAAAACTGTTTTTT; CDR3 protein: CASSQRQGREKLFF
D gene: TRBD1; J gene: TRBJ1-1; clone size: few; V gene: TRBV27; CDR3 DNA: TGTGCCAGCTATACACAGGGGTTTGAAGCTTTCTTT; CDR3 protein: CASYTQGFEAFF
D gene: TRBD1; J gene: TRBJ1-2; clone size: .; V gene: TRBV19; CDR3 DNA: TGTGCCAGCCAACAGGGGGCGCATTATGGCTACACCTTC; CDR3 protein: CASQQGAHYGYTF
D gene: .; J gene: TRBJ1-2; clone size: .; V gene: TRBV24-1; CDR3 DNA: TGTGCCACCAGTACTCCCTCGACAGACCATGGCTACACCTTC; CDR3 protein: CATSTPSTDHGYTF
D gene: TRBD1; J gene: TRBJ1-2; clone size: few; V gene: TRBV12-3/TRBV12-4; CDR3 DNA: TGTGCCAGCAGTCCCGGGACAGGTTATGGCTACACCTTC; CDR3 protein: CASSPGTGYGYTF
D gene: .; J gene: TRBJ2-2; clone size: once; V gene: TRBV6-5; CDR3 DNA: TGTGCCAGCAGTTACGGGGAGTTCCGCACCGGGGAGCTGTTTTTT; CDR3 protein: CASSYGEFRTGELFF
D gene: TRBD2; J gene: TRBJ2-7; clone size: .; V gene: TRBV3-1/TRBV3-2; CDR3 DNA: TGTGCCAGCAGCCATCTAACGGGGGCTAGCGGGTCCAACGAGCAGTACTTC; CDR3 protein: CASSHLTGASGSNEQYF
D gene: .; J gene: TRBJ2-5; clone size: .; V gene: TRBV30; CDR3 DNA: TGTGCCTTCTACCGAGACAGGCCTCTGAGGACCCAGTACTTC; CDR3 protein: CAFYRDRPLRTQYF
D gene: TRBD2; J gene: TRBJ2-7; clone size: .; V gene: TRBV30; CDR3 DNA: TGTGCCTGGGATAGCGGGAGCTACGAGCAGTACTTC; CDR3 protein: CAWDSGSYEQYF
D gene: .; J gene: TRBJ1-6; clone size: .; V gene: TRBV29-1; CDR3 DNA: TGCAGCGTTGAAGTGGGGCCCAATTCACCCCTCCACTTT; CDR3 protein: CSVEVGPNSPLHF
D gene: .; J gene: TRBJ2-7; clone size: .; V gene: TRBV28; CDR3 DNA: TGTGCCAGCAGACGAGACTTGTACGAGCAGTACTTC; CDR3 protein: CASRRDLYEQYF
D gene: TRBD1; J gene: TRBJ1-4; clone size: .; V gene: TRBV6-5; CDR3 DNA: TGTGCCAGCAGACCGGGGACAGGCTGGAATGAAAAACTGTTTTTT; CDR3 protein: CASRPGTGWNEKLFF
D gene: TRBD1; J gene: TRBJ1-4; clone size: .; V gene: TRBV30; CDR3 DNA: TGTGCCTGGAGTAACGGACAGGGCGCTTGGGAAAAACTGTTTTTT; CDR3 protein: CAWSNGQGAWEKLFF
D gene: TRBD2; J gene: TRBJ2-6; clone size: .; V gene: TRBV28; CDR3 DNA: TGTGCCAGCAGGTCTAGCGGGAGGGTCTCTGGGGCCAACGTCCTGACTTTC; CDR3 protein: CASRSSGRVSGANVLTF